The 16 T cell receptor beta chains below all came from one sample that was sequenced in a study of shared clonotypes between healthy human individuals. Terminally differentiated effector memory CD45RA+ cells were left out of the naive CD8 fraction, which was CD45RO-negative and positively selected for CCR7. The protocol was immunoSEQ multiplex PCR, while the TCRdb copy is restricted to in-frame clones and leaves out a portion. The sample comprises about 2 million clones, about 95% of which are singletons, and 1.1% rests with the top ten. Sequenced: naive CD8+ T cells sorted from blood. These receptors were taken from a young man in good health.

The rearrangement links TRBV28 to TRBJ2-3; D is possibly TRBD1 or TRBD2 (5 bases each). V was shortened by 6 bases and J by 4 bases, with 8 bases between the two germline ends. The CDR3 is 12 residues long. The V gene's germline CDR1 is MDHEN and CDR2 SYDVKM. CDR3 sequence reads: CASSGTADTQYF. The CDR3 region has the DNA TGTGCCAGCAGCGGGACGGCAGATACGCAGTATTTT.

The CDR3 nucleotides read TGTGCCAGCAGCGTAGAGGGCGGGGGGTTCACAGATACGCAGTATTTT. This translates into CASSVEGGGFTDTQYF. The J gene is TRBJ2-3, the V gene TRBV9, with 8 positions matching TRBD2. The V and J ends lost 0 bases and 2 bases, in that order; junction bases with no gene match: 5. Germline values: CDR1 SGDLS, CDR2 YYNGEE. CDR3 length: 16 amino acids.

A note on this clone: This same CDR3 is encoded by further DNA sequences in the sample. The gene calls are TRBV20-1 and TRBJ2-7, with D unresolved. This CDR3 spans 11 amino acids. Germline values: CDR1 DFQATT, CDR2 SNEGSKA (reference sequence). The V gene lost 5 bases and the J gene lost 2 bases, with 7 bases spanning the gap. CDR3 coding DNA: TGCAGTGCTCGGGCCCCCTACGAGCAGTACTTC. It yields the protein CSARAPYEQYF.

The chain combines TRBV6-1 with TRBJ2-3; TRBD1 matches 7 bases. V was clipped by 2 bases and J by 2 bases; unmatched bases: 7. The CDR3 runs 16 residues. Germline-derived CDR1 and CDR2 are MNHNS and SASEGT. This CDR3 reads CASSEPTGWYTDTQYF. In DNA form, the CDR3 reads TGTGCCAGCAGTGAACCGACAGGGTGGTACACAGATACGCAGTATTTT.

The chain is built from TRBV7-6 and TRBJ2-7, with 10 positions matching TRBD2. Germline assignment: CDR1 SGHVS and CDR2 FNYEAQ. Germline trimming cut 4 bases from V and 3 bases from J; bases unmatched to any gene: 6. CDR3 size: 15 residues. The chain's CDR3 is CASSSQASGGYEQYF. In nucleotides, the CDR3 is TGTGCCAGCAGCTCCCAGGCTAGCGGGGGCTACGAGCAGTACTTC.

The chain carries TRBV30 and TRBJ2-7; 9 bases fit TRBD1. V lost 1 base, J lost 2 bases, and 9 bases stayed unmatched. Germline V gives CDR1 GTSNPN, CDR2 SVGIG (reference sequence). There are 16 residues in the CDR3. The CDR3 nucleotides read TGTGCCTGGAGTGGGACAGGGGCCATCCCTGCCTACGAGCAGTACTTC. This codes for CAWSGTGAIPAYEQYF.

The rearrangement uses TRBV11-2 and TRBJ2-7; 11 bases are a match to TRBD1. CDR1 and CDR2 (germline): SGHAT, FQNNGV. The V segment lost 5 bases and the J segment 4 bases; nucleotides outside the gene matches: 4. The CDR3 consists of 14 residues. CDR3 DNA: TGTGCCAGCAGCAACGGACAGGGGGCATACGAGCAGTACTTC. This codes for CASSNGQGAYEQYF.

V is TRBV5-1 and J is TRBJ2-7; a possible D gene is TRBD1 (8 bases). The CDR3 consists of 16 residues. CDR1 SGHRS and CDR2 YFSETQ come from the germline V gene. With 3 bases removed from V and 1 base from J, the gap between germline ends came to 17 bases. The CDR3 region has the DNA TGCGCCAGCAGCTCGAAAGGACAGGGAGGGTCCTACGAGCAGTACTTC. This encodes CASSSKGQGGSYEQYF.

This sequence joins TRBV2 and TRBJ1-1; D is unresolved. The germline V gene encodes CDR1 SNHLY and CDR2 FYNNEI. V was clipped by 3 bases and J by 6 bases, with 11 bases between them. The CDR3 is 13 amino acids. The CDR3 DNA follows: TGTGCCAGCAGTGAGTTCGGGGAACCTGAAGCTTTCTTT. This encodes CASSEFGEPEAFF.

This sequence joins TRBV18 and TRBJ2-7, with unresolved D. The length of the CDR3 is 13 residues. V was shortened by 2 bases and J by 3 bases, with 8 bases between the two germline ends. CDR1 and CDR2 from the germline V gene are KGHSH and LQKENI. CDR3 sequence reads: CASSPSADYEQYF. CDR3 coding DNA: TGTGCCAGCTCACCATCCGCGGACTACGAGCAGTACTTC.

This chain connects TRBV7-9 to TRBJ1-1, with 12 bases that match TRBD1. This CDR3 region has 17 residues. CDR1 is SEHNR, CDR2 FQNEAQ, per germline (reference sequence). V shed 4 bases and J 5 bases; nucleotides not matched to a gene: 11. The CDR3 region is CASSSNFGTGGETEAFF. Written as DNA, the CDR3 is TGTGCCAGCAGCTCAAACTTCGGGACAGGGGGCGAGACTGAAGCTTTCTTT. The complete variable domain, with remaining parts taken from reference TRBV7-9 and TRBJ1-1, reads DTGVSQNPRHKITKRGQNVTFRCDPISEHNRLYWYRQTLGQGPEFLTYFQNEAQLEKSRLLSDRFSAERPKGSFSTLEIQRTEQGDSAMYLCASSSNFGTGGETEAFFGQGTRLTVV.

The chain has TRBV28 and TRBJ1-5, with TRBD1 as a possible D gene (5 bases). There are 13 residues in the CDR3. Per germline, CDR1 MDHEN and CDR2 SYDVKM. With 7 bases removed from V and 6 bases from J, the gap between germline ends came to 13 bases. The CDR3 DNA follows: TGTGCCAGCAATGCAGGGAATCCTCAGCCCCAGCATTTT. Its protein is CASNAGNPQPQHF. The entire variable domain, with the rest obtained from reference TRBV28 and TRBJ1-5, is as follows: DVKVTQSSRYLVKRTGEKVFLECVQDMDHENMFWYRQDPGLGLRLIYFSYDVKMKEKGDIPEGYSVSREKKERFSLILESASTNQTSMYLCASNAGNPQPQHFGDGTRLSIL.

The chain employs TRBV2 and TRBJ2-7, with 8 bases aligning to TRBD1. This CDR3 region has 16 residues. Per germline, CDR1 SNHLY and CDR2 FYNNEI. V gave up 1 base and J gave up 3 bases; unmatched junction bases: 8. CDR3 loop: CASSEGDRPKGYEQYF. The CDR3 nucleotides read TGTGCCAGCAGTGAAGGGGACAGGCCGAAGGGCTACGAGCAGTACTTC.

This clone was counted once. The chain couples TRBV5-4 to TRBJ2-7; D possibly matches TRBD1 or TRBD2 (6 bases each). Germline V CDR1 and CDR2: SGHNT, YYREEE (reference sequence). The length of the CDR3 is 15 residues. V lost 4 bases, J lost 2 bases, and 16 bases lay in between. The chain's CDR3 is CASSEYRGAAYEQYF. For the CDR3, the DNA is TGTGCCAGCAGCGAATATAGGGGGGCTGCCTACGAGCAGTACTTC.

The V call is TRBV2, the J call TRBJ1-2, with D perhaps TRBD1 (5 bases). Trimming shortened V by 7 bases and J by 8 bases, and 14 bases separated the two germline ends. The CDR3 sequence is 12 residues long. Germline CDR1 reads SNHLY; CDR2 reads FYNNEI. CDR3 loop: CASNGQGGGYTF. The CDR3 nucleotides are TGTGCCAGCAACGGCCAGGGAGGCGGCTACACCTTC.

The CDR3 reads CASSLTGGPDTQYF. DNA for the CDR3: TGTGCCAGCAGCTTAACAGGGGGCCCAGATACGCAGTATTTT. The rearrangement joins TRBV13 to TRBJ2-3; 9 nucleotides align to TRBD1. V was clipped by 2 bases and J by 4 bases; unmatched bases: 1. The CDR3 is made up of 14 amino acids. CDR1 is PRHDT and CDR2 is FYEKMQ in the germline V gene (reference sequence).